This TCR beta chain appears in the sequencing data of a study of neurological immune-mediated disorders. About the study: Multiple sclerosis patients numbered about 34, with 31 relapsing-remitting and 3 secondary progressive.

Germline V gives CDR1 SGHRS, CDR2 YFSETQ. V dropped 3 bases and J dropped 0; count of bases not matched to a gene: 0. The CDR3 contains 13 residues. Study conclusions and caveats: When repertoires were grouped phylogenetically, those of 18 of 34 multiple sclerosis patients fell into one related-CDR3 cluster, a possible signature. The absence of shared CDR3 amino acid sequences among expanded clones across subjects suggests private repertoires in all groups.

This clonotype was found many times. Its cognate antigen is unknown. Unsorted libraries were generated from 2 million PBMCs. These cells had been stored in RNAlater at -80 C. TCRdb itself ran the 5' RACE reads through MiXCR, one entry per CDR3 protein. The data hold about 70,000 distinct CDR3 sequences, with approximately 3.4% observed a single time. The receptor's source is a woman between 45 and 60 years old with multiple sclerosis. The gene calls are TRBV5-1 and TRBJ2-7; 7 bases are a match to TRBD1. The specimen sequenced was PBMCs. The CDR3 DNA sequence: TGCGCCAGCAGCTGGGACAGCTCCTACGAGCAGTACTTC. This codes for CASSWDSSYEQYF.